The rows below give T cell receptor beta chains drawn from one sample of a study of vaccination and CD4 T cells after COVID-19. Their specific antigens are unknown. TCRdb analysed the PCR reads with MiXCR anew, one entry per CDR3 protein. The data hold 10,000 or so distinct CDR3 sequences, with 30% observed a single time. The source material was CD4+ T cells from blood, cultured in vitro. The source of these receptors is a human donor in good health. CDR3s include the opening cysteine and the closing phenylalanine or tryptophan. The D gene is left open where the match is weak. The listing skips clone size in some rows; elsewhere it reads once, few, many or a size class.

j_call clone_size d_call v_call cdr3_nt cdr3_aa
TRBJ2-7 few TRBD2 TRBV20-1 TGCAGTGCTAGAGGGGCTAGTAGCGGGAGGGTTTATGAGCAGTACTTC CSARGASSGRVYEQYF
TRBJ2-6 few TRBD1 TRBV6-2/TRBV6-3 TGTGCCAGCAGTAAGGGACAGATTAACCTCTCTGGGGCCAACGTCCTGACTTTC CASSKGQINLSGANVLTF
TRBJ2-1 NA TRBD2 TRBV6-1 TGTGCCAGCACCTATCTCGGACTAGCGTCTGACAATGAGCAGTTCTTC CASTYLGLASDNEQFF
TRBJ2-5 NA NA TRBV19 TGTGCCAGTAGTATTTCCTCCCGCGGGCCAGACTCTTCATTGTACTTC CASSISSRGPDSSLYF
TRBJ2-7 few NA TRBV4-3 TGCGCCAGCAGCCTCTTTATAGGCCCCTCCTACGAGCAGTACTTC CASSLFIGPSYEQYF
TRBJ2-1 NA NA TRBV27 TGTGCCAGCAGTTTAACTCCTCGGACCGAGTACAATGAGCAGTTCTTC CASSLTPRTEYNEQFF
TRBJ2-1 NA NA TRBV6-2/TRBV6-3 TGTGCCAGCAGTTACCAAGAGTCCTCGGGCTCCTACAATGAGCAGTTCTTC CASSYQESSGSYNEQFF
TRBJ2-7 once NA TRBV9 TGTGCCAGCAGCGTATTAGAAACCAGCGAGCAGTACTTC CASSVLETSEQYF
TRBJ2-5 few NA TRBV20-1 TGCAGTGCGCCGAGGGTCTCAGCGCCAGAGACCCAGTACTTC CSAPRVSAPETQYF
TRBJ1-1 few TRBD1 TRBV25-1 TGTGCCAGCAGACTCGACAGGGGCGTCACTGAAGCTTTCTTT CASRLDRGVTEAFF
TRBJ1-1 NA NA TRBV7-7 TGTGCTAGCAGCCACAGGGAGAACACTGAAGCTTTCTTT CASSHRENTEAFF
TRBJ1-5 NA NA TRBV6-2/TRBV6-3 TGTGCCAGCAGTTGGGGAGGAGGGCAGCCCCAGCATTTT CASSWGGGQPQHF
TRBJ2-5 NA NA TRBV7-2 TGTGCCAGCAGCTTAGGGGTTTCGGGAGAGACCCAGTACTTC CASSLGVSGETQYF
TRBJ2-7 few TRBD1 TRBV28 TGTGCCAGCAGTCCCCAGGGACAGGGGGCTTACGAGCAGTACTTC CASSPQGQGAYEQYF
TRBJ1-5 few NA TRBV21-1 TGTGCCAGCAGCAAAGCGGGTCGAGGGAGGAACAATCAGCCCCAGCATTTT CASSKAGRGRNNQPQHF
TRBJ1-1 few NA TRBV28 TGTGCCAGCAGGCAGGGCATGAACACTGAAGCTTTCTTT CASRQGMNTEAFF
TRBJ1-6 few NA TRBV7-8 TGTGCCAGCAGCCTGTGGTTTGAACGGACGGGCTATAATTCACCCCTCCACTTT CASSLWFERTGYNSPLHF
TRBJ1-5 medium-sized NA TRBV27 TGTGCCAGCAGCCCTGCCAGGGCCAGCAATCAGCCCCAGCATTTT CASSPARASNQPQHF